The sequence of this TCR beta chain was determined in a study of CD8 T cells in Susac syndrome. Sequencing of TCR beta was undertaken in CD8+ and CD4+ T cells derived from blood. Matched for age and sex, the controls were healthy donors. TEMRA cells were enriched by FACS, and CD4+ and CD8+ T cells were negatively isolated. Random hexamers were used to reverse transcribe the RNA input (roughly 0.5 to 1 ug). The TCR beta CDR3 was amplified by immunoSEQ multiplex PCR across 54 Vbeta, 13 Jbeta. TCRdb recomputed calls from the immunoSEQ multiplex PCR reads with MiXCR, one row per CDR3 protein. The sample records roughly 50,000 distinct CDR3 sequences, nearly 95% being singletons. Sequenced input: CD8+ T cells from PBMCs. This TCR derives from a human donor in good health.

The CDR3 region is CASSQDSGIGAYEQYF. CDR3 in DNA: TGCGCCAGCAGCCAAGACTCCGGGATAGGCGCCTACGAGCAGTACTTC. The rearrangement uses TRBV4-1 and TRBJ2-7; the D gene is possibly TRBD2 (5 bases). V lost 0 bases to trimming and J lost 2 bases, with 14 bases between them. Germline CDR1 MGHRA, CDR2 YSYEKL. The CDR3 is 16 amino acids.